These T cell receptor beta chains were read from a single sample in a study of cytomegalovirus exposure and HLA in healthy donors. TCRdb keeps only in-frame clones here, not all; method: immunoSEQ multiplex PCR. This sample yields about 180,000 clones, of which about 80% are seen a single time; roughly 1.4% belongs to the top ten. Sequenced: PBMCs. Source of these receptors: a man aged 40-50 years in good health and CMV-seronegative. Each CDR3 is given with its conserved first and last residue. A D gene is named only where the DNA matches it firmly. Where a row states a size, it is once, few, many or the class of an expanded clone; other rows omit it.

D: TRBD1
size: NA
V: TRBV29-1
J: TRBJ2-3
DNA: TGCACCAGACAGACAGGGGGTATAACAGATACGCAGTATTTT
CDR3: CTRQTGGITDTQYF

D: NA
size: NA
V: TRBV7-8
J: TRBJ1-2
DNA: TGTGCCAGCAGCTCCACGGGAGGGCGGGGGGTGGATGGCTACACCTTC
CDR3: CASSSTGGRGVDGYTF

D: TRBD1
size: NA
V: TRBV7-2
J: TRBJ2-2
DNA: TGTGCCAGCAGCTTAGTAGGACAGGGGAATACCGGGGAGCTGTTTTTT
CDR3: CASSLVGQGNTGELFF

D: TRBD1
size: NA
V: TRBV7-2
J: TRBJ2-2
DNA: TGTGCCAGCAGCTTACGATACAGGGGGCGCTACGGGGAGCTGTTTTTT
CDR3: CASSLRYRGRYGELFF

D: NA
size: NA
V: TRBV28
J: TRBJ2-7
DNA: TGTGCCAGCACCCGGGATCTATACGAGCAGTACTTC
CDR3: CASTRDLYEQYF

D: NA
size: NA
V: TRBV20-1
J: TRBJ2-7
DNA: TGCAGTGCCCTCCGACAGGCTGAGCAGTACTTC
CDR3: CSALRQAEQYF

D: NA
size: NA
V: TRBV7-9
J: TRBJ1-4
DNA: TGTGCCGGCTCATCCCCCACCTCGAATACTAATGAAAAACTGTTTTTT
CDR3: CAGSSPTSNTNEKLFF

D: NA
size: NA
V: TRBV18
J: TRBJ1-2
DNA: TGTGCCAGCTCACTAGACCCCGGGGATGGCTACACCTTC
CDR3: CASSLDPGDGYTF

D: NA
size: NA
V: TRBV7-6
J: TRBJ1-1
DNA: TGTGCCAGCAGCTTAGCAGGACAAGGCACTGAAGCTTTCTTT
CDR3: CASSLAGQGTEAFF

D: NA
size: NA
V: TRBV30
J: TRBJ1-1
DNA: TGTGCCTGGGCGAGGACAGTGAACACTGAAGCTTTCTTT
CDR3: CAWARTVNTEAFF

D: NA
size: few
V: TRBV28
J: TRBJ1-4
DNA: TGTGCCAGCAGTTTAAGTGGGGGGGGTGAAAAACTGTTTTTT
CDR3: CASSLSGGGEKLFF

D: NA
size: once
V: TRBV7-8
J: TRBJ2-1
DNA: TGTGCCAGCAGCTTACCGGGACAAGGGGGTGAGCAGTTCTTC
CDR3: CASSLPGQGGEQFF

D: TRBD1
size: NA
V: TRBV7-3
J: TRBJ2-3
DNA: TGTGCCAGCAGCCTGGGGGACAGGGGAGATACGCAGTATTTT
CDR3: CASSLGDRGDTQYF

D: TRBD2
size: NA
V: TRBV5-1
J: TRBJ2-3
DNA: TGCGCCAGCAGCCTACAGCGGGGGAACACAGATACGCAGTATTTT
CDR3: CASSLQRGNTDTQYF

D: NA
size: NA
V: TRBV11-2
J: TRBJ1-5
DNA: TGTGCCAGCAGCTTAGATCCGGGAGCCCAGCCCCAGCATTTT
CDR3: CASSLDPGAQPQHF